The 28 T cell receptor beta chains below were found in one sample sequenced in a study of long-term antiretroviral therapy in people with HIV. At the survey level, the v3.0 immunoSEQ assay was run. Clones were read by immunoSEQ multiplex PCR, and TCRdb kept only the in-frame ones, dropping some. The repertoire has 30,000 to 50,000 clones, around 83% of them found once; the top ten carry 4.5% to 6%. The source material was unsorted PBMCs, sampled 3.1 years after starting antiretroviral therapy. Receptor source: a woman between 50 and 59 years old with HIV.

This chain links TRBV9 with TRBJ1-4, with D uncertain. Between the trimmed V and J ends, which lost 2 bases and 6 bases, there was a span of 11 bases. The length of the CDR3 is 14 residues. The germline gives CDR1 SGDLS, CDR2 YYNGEE. CDR3 residues: CASSVGFADEKLFF. The CDR3 region has the DNA TGTGCCAGCAGCGTTGGATTTGCGGATGAAAAACTGTTTTTT.

For the CDR3, the DNA is TGTGCCAGCAGCCCCCGGGGGGGGGCGGGCTATGGCTACACCTTC. Its protein product is CASSPRGGAGYGYTF. The gene calls are TRBV7-9 and TRBJ1-2; D may be TRBD1 (6 bases). Deletions cut 5 bases from V and 4 bases from J, with 17 bases between. This CDR3 is 15 amino acids long. Germline-derived CDR1 and CDR2 are SEHNR and FQNEAQ (reference sequence).

The V and J genes are TRBV11-2 and TRBJ1-4, with TRBD1 matching over 8 bases. The V gene's germline CDR1 is SGHAT and CDR2 FQNNGV. The CDR3 contains 14 residues. V lost 3 bases to trimming and J lost 5 bases; unmatched junction nucleotides: 2. The DNA for the CDR3 is TGTGCCAGCAGCTTTAGACAGGGGAATGAAAAACTGTTTTTT. It yields the protein CASSFRQGNEKLFF.

This clone was seen a single time. V is TRBV6-1 and J is TRBJ1-2; weak D call: TRBD1 (5 bases). V gave up 2 bases and J gave up 4 bases, with 23 bases separating them. Per germline, CDR1 MNHNS and CDR2 SASEGT. CDR3 length: 18 residues. The CDR3 bases are TGTGCCAGCAGTGAAAATATGGGCGGACATCTCCGGGGCTATGGCTACACCTTC. It yields the protein CASSENMGGHLRGYGYTF.

This chain connects TRBV6-4 to TRBJ1-2, with 8 positions matching TRBD1. The CDR3 extends over 15 amino acids. Germline CDR1 reads MRHNA; CDR2 reads SNTAGT. The junction had 11 bases not matched to a gene; V was cut back by 7 bases and J by 4 bases. This chain's CDR3 is CASNIDRGRFYGYTF. CDR3 in DNA: TGTGCCAGCAACATAGACAGGGGCCGTTTCTATGGCTACACCTTC.

This clone was detected only once. The chain links TRBV5-4 to TRBJ2-2; D is possibly TRBD1 (5 bases). The CDR3 is made up of 14 amino acids. Trimming shortened V by 2 bases and J by 7 bases, and 12 bases separated the two germline ends. Germline V gene lookup returns CDR1 SGHNT and CDR2 YYREEE (reference sequence). DNA for the CDR3: TGTGCCAGCAGCTTTGGACCGCAGGGCGGGGAGCTGTTTTTT. Protein sequence: CASSFGPQGGELFF.

J is TRBJ1-2 and V is TRBV30; D is unclear. Germline V gene sequence: CDR1 GTSNPN, CDR2 SVGIG (reference sequence). V was shortened by 1 base and J by 2 bases, with 5 bases between the two germline ends. This CDR3 has 12 amino acids. CDR3 sequence: CAWSGSNYGYTF. In DNA form, the CDR3 reads TGTGCCTGGAGTGGGAGCAACTATGGCTACACCTTC.

The chain uses TRBV15 and TRBJ2-1, with D maybe TRBD2 (6 bases). The CDR3 is 13 amino acids. The germline gives CDR1 LNHNV, CDR2 YYDKDF (reference sequence). V lost 8 bases and J lost 2, with 10 bases in between. CDR3 region: CATGGLTYNEQFF. CDR3 DNA sequence: TGTGCCACCGGGGGGTTAACCTACAATGAGCAGTTCTTC.

The V and J genes are TRBV5-1 and TRBJ2-5; D might be TRBD1 (5 bases). The V gene's germline CDR1 is SGHRS and CDR2 YFSETQ. The CDR3 is 13 amino acids. Between the trimmed V and J ends, which lost 7 bases and 2 bases, there was a span of 12 bases. CDR3 coding DNA: TGCGCCAGCTTAGGGCAGGGACAAGAGACCCAGTACTTC. Translation: CASLGQGQETQYF.

The rearrangement joins TRBV19 to TRBJ2-1, with 7 bases that match TRBD1. The CDR3 has 16 residues. The germline gives CDR1 LNHDA, CDR2 SQIVND (reference sequence). Germline trimming cut 5 bases from V and 1 base from J; bases unmatched to any gene: 8. In DNA, the CDR3 is TGTGCCAGTAGTCCCCTGACAGGGAATTCCTACAATGAGCAGTTCTTC. Translating it yields CASSPLTGNSYNEQFF. Full variable domain (outside the CDR3, taken from reference TRBV19 and TRBJ2-1): DGGITQSPKYLFRKEGQNVTLSCEQNLNHDAMYWYRQDPGQGLRLIYYSQIVNDFQKGDIAEGYSVSREKKESFPLTVTSAQKNPTAFYLCASSPLTGNSYNEQFFGPGTRLTVL.

The table lists this clone with a count of one. The gene calls are TRBV29-1 and TRBJ2-5; D unclear. CDR1 and CDR2 from the germline V gene are SQVTM and ANQGSEA. V was clipped by 7 bases and J by 5 bases, with 11 bases between them. The CDR3 sequence is 11 residues long. Here the CDR3 reads CSERLGETQYF. The DNA of the CDR3 is TGCAGCGAACGACTCGGGGAGACCCAGTACTTC.

The CDR3 nucleotides are TGTGCCTGGAGTGCTGGCTCCGAAACTAACTATGGCTACACCTTC. Translating it yields CAWSAGSETNYGYTF. The chain carries TRBV30 and TRBJ1-2; D is unresolved. V was clipped by 1 base and J by 0 bases, with 12 bases between them. Germline CDR1 GTSNPN, CDR2 SVGIG (reference sequence). This CDR3 has 15 residues.

The V call is TRBV9, the J call TRBJ1-5, with D hard to call. Trimming took 0 bases from V and 0 from J, leaving 7 bases between them. Germline V gene lookup returns CDR1 SGDLS and CDR2 YYNGEE. CDR3 size: 15 residues. The CDR3 is CASSVDGFSNQPQHF. The CDR3 nucleotides read TGTGCCAGCAGCGTAGACGGGTTTAGCAATCAGCCCCAGCATTTT. Combining the CDR3 with reference TRBV9 and TRBJ1-5 gives the whole variable domain DSGVTQTPKHLITATGQRVTLRCSPRSGDLSVYWYQQSLDQGLQFLIQYYNGEERAKGNILERFSAQQFPDLHSELNLSSLELGDSALYFCASSVDGFSNQPQHFGDGTRLSIL.

This chain links TRBV10-1 with TRBJ2-2; tentative D call: TRBD2 (5 bases). Germline CDR1 reads WNHNN; CDR2 reads SYGVQD (reference sequence). CDR3 length: 12 residues. Trimming took 6 bases from V and 4 from J, leaving 6 bases between them. CDR3 bases: TGCGCCAGCAGCCGGGGCACCGGGGAGCTGTTTTTT. This sequence encodes CASSRGTGELFF.

The V call is TRBV27, the J call TRBJ2-5; no clear D. Trimming took off 2 bases at V and 5 bases at J, with 15 bases between the two ends. Germline V gives CDR1 MNHEY, CDR2 SMNVEV (reference sequence). The CDR3 is made up of 15 amino acids. The CDR3 sequence is CASSLRGLGLETQYF. The CDR3 DNA reads as TGTGCCAGCAGTTTAAGAGGTTTAGGGCTTGAGACCCAGTACTTC.

This clone was recorded only once. CDR3 loop: CASSLGVANEKLFF. The CDR3 nucleotides read TGTGCCAGCAGCTTAGGGGTGGCTAATGAAAAACTGTTTTTT. The chain has TRBV5-4 and TRBJ1-4; TRBD1 might be the D (5 bases). Germline V CDR1 and CDR2: SGHNT, YYREEE (reference sequence). The CDR3 is 14 amino acids. V was cut by 2 bases and J by 3 bases, with 8 bases left in between.

The rearrangement joins TRBV7-6 to TRBJ2-7, with a weak D call TRBD1 (6 bases). Germline V gene data show CDR1 as SGHVS and CDR2 as FNYEAQ. The ends were cut back, 4 bases at V and 6 bases at J, with 13 bases in the middle. The CDR3 loop spans 13 amino acids. The CDR3 coding sequence is TGTGCCAGCAGCTCGTCAGGGGCGGGCGAGCAGTACTTC. As protein: CASSSSGAGEQYF.

The chain links TRBV2 to TRBJ1-2; TRBD1 might be the D (5 bases). The length of the CDR3 is 17 residues. From germline, CDR1 is SNHLY and CDR2 FYNNEI. The ends were cut back, 2 bases at V and 4 bases at J, with 20 bases in the middle. The CDR3 protein is CASSEWAQFGASYGYTF. DNA of the CDR3: TGTGCCAGCAGTGAATGGGCCCAATTCGGGGCCAGCTATGGCTACACCTTC.

CDR3 residues: CASSPRLAGVLGETQYF. The DNA of the CDR3 is TGTGCCAGCAGCCCCCGACTAGCGGGGGTCTTGGGGGAGACCCAGTACTTC. This chain links TRBV7-9 with TRBJ2-5; TRBD2 matches at 12 bases. CDR1 is SEHNR and CDR2 is FQNEAQ in the germline V gene (reference sequence). J was trimmed by 5 bases and V by 5 bases; bases with no gene match: 12. The CDR3 loop spans 17 amino acids.

The sample holds one count of this clone. The V call is TRBV6-5, the J call TRBJ2-7, with D perhaps matching TRBD1 (6 bases). Trimming cost V 2 bases and J 4 bases, with 12 bases left between them. The CDR3 has 14 residues. CDR1 and CDR2 from the germline V gene are MNHEY and SVGAGI. The CDR3 sequence is CASSYRDTAYEQYF. CDR3 bases: TGTGCCAGCAGTTACCGGGACACAGCTTACGAGCAGTACTTC.

The V gene is TRBV7-2, the J gene TRBJ2-1; D perhaps matches TRBD1 (6 bases). The V gene lost 5 bases and the J gene lost 2 bases, with 10 bases spanning the gap. CDR3 length: 14 residues. CDR1 SGHTA and CDR2 FQGNSA come from the germline V gene. CDR3 in amino acids: CASSERQAYNEQFF. In nucleotides, the CDR3 is TGTGCCAGCAGCGAACGACAGGCCTACAATGAGCAGTTCTTC.

The gene calls are TRBV14 and TRBJ2-3; D may be TRBD2 (6 bases). CDR3 length: 17 amino acids. Trimming cost V 2 bases and J 1 base, with 16 bases left between them. CDR1 and CDR2 (germline): SGHDN, FVKESK. The CDR3: CASSQKKGTLRTDTQYF. DNA for the CDR3: TGTGCCAGCAGCCAAAAAAAGGGGACTCTCCGCACAGATACGCAGTATTTT.

This chain uses TRBV15 with TRBJ1-6, with D unclear. The CDR3 has 13 residues. The ends were cut back, 1 base at V and 6 bases at J, with 4 bases in the middle. Germline V gene data show CDR1 as LNHNV and CDR2 as YYDKDF (reference sequence). The CDR3: CATSRGINSPLHF. DNA for the CDR3: TGTGCCACCAGCAGAGGAATTAATTCACCCCTCCACTTT.

This sequence joins TRBV20-1 and TRBJ1-2; no reliable D call. CDR3 length: 11 amino acids. V was pared by 6 bases and J by 0 bases, with 5 bases between. Per the germline V gene, CDR1 is DFQATT and CDR2 is SNEGSKA (reference sequence). The CDR3 DNA is TGCAGTGCAACAACTAACTATGGCTACACCTTC. Residues: CSATTNYGYTF.

This chain links TRBV14 with TRBJ1-6, with D possibly matching TRBD1 (6 bases). The V gene's germline CDR1 is SGHDN and CDR2 FVKESK. This CDR3 is 14 amino acids long. The V end was cut by 6 bases, the J end by 4 bases, with 10 bases between. The DNA of the CDR3 is TGTGCCAGCAGAGGGGGAGAATATAATTCACCCCTCCACTTT. Protein: CASRGGEYNSPLHF.

The chain carries TRBV6-5 and TRBJ2-3, with TRBD2 matching over 7 bases. With 0 bases clipped from V and 6 bases from J, the junction kept 9 bases outside the gene matches. The CDR3 consists of 16 residues. From germline, CDR1 is MNHEY and CDR2 SVGAGI. CDR3 sequence: CASSYSNQRGLDTQYF. CDR3 nucleotide sequence: TGTGCCAGCAGTTACTCGAATCAGCGGGGACTCGATACGCAGTATTTT.

The rearrangement uses TRBV27 and TRBJ1-2, with D possibly matching TRBD1 (6 bases). Germline V gene lookup returns CDR1 MNHEY and CDR2 SMNVEV (reference sequence). Trimming took 4 bases from V and 2 from J, leaving 20 bases between them. The CDR3 runs 17 residues. CDR3: CASSSLGRGSNNYGYTF. CDR3 DNA: TGTGCCAGCAGTTCGCTCGGGAGGGGGTCGAACAACTATGGCTACACCTTC.

This clone occurred once. This chain connects TRBV5-1 to TRBJ2-3; possibly TRBD2 for D (5 bases). The germline CDR1 and CDR2 sequences are SGHRS and YFSETQ. Trimming cost V 4 bases and J 5 bases, with 14 bases left between them. The CDR3 has 14 amino acids. In nucleotides, the CDR3 is TGCGCCAGCAGCCCCGTTAGAGAGGGAGATACGCAGTATTTT. As protein: CASSPVREGDTQYF.